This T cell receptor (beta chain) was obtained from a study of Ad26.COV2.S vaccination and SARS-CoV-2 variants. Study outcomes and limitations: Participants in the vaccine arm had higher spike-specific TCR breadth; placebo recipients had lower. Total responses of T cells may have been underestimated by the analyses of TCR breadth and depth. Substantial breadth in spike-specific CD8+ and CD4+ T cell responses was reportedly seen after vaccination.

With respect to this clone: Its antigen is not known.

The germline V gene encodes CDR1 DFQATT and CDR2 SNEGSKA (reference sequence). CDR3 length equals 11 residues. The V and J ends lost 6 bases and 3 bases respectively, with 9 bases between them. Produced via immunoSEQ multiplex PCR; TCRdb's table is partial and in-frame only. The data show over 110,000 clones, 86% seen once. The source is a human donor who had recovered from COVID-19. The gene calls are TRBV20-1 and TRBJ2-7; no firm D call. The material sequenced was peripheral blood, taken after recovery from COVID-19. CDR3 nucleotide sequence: TGCAGTGCCAACACGATCTACGAGCAGTACTTC. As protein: CSANTIYEQYF.